A single T cell receptor beta chain is shown here with its context. The data belong to a study of T cells of healthy individuals. TCRdb itself ran the 5' RACE reads through MiXCR, one entry per CDR3 protein. The table includes 55,000 to 65,000 distinct CDR3 sequences, roughly 15% detected once. V shed 4 bases and J shed 0 bases, with 4 bases lying between them. This CDR3 comprises 12 residues. The germline V gene has CDR1 LGHDT and CDR2 YNNKEL (reference sequence). The chain combines TRBV3-1 with TRBJ2-7; D gene ambiguous. The clonotype was recovered from a human donor in good health. CDR3 in amino acids: CASSRDSYEQYF. The DNA of the CDR3 is TGTGCCAGCAGCCGCGACTCCTACGAGCAGTACTTC.